The rows below give T cell receptor beta chains drawn from one sample of a study of post-analysis software for immune sequencing data. TCRdb analysed the PCR reads with MiXCR anew, one entry per CDR3 protein. The data show 450,000 or so distinct CDR3 sequences, around 40% seen once. The specimen sequenced was blood. These receptors were obtained from a girl between 5 and 17 years old with multiple sclerosis. The CDR3 runs from the conserved cysteine through the conserved F or W. The order of the fields is V gene, clone size, J gene, D gene, CDR3 protein, CDR3 DNA. The D gene is left open where the match is weak. Size tells how often a clone was seen (once, few, many) or the class of an expanded clone, and some rows leave it out.

V gene: TRBV7-2; clone size: -; J gene: TRBJ1-1; D gene: -; CDR3 protein: CASIETLTTEAFF; CDR3 DNA: TGTGCCAGCATCGAGACACTGACCACTGAAGCTTTCTTT
V gene: TRBV4-1; clone size: -; J gene: TRBJ2-1; D gene: -; CDR3 protein: CASSQGGTYNEQFF; CDR3 DNA: TGCGCCAGCAGCCAAGGGGGGACTTACAATGAGCAGTTCTTC
V gene: TRBV4-1; clone size: -; J gene: TRBJ2-7; D gene: -; CDR3 protein: CASSQDAGLNEQYF; CDR3 DNA: TGCGCCAGCAGCCAAGATGCGGGGCTAAACGAGCAGTACTTC
V gene: TRBV6-2/TRBV6-3; clone size: -; J gene: TRBJ2-5; D gene: -; CDR3 protein: CASASPNGETQYF; CDR3 DNA: TGTGCCAGCGCTTCCCCGAATGGAGAGACCCAGTACTTC
V gene: TRBV27; clone size: few; J gene: TRBJ2-7; D gene: TRBD2; CDR3 protein: CASSQNPGLAGGYEQYF; CDR3 DNA: TGTGCCAGCAGTCAGAACCCGGGACTAGCGGGAGGCTACGAGCAGTACTTC
V gene: TRBV29-1; clone size: -; J gene: TRBJ2-7; D gene: -; CDR3 protein: CSVAPGSRYEQYF; CDR3 DNA: TGCAGCGTTGCTCCTGGGTCCCGGTACGAGCAGTACTTC
V gene: TRBV7-8; clone size: -; J gene: TRBJ2-1; D gene: TRBD2; CDR3 protein: CASSLEGLAGDNEQFF; CDR3 DNA: TGTGCCAGCAGCTTAGAAGGACTAGCGGGCGACAATGAGCAGTTCTTC
V gene: TRBV20-1; clone size: few; J gene: TRBJ2-1; D gene: TRBD2; CDR3 protein: CSADRGLAGVKGNEQFF; CDR3 DNA: TGCAGTGCTGATAGGGGACTAGCGGGAGTAAAAGGCAATGAGCAGTTCTTC
V gene: TRBV12-3/TRBV12-4; clone size: -; J gene: TRBJ2-1; D gene: TRBD2; CDR3 protein: CASRHSGGRTYNEQFF; CDR3 DNA: TGTGCCAGCAGACACAGCGGGGGGCGAACCTACAATGAGCAGTTCTTC
V gene: TRBV20-1; clone size: -; J gene: TRBJ1-5; D gene: -; CDR3 protein: CSASREFNQPQHF; CDR3 DNA: TGCAGTGCTAGTAGAGAGTTCAATCAGCCCCAGCATTTT
V gene: TRBV5-1; clone size: few; J gene: TRBJ2-3; D gene: -; CDR3 protein: CASTATGAPDTQYF; CDR3 DNA: TGCGCCAGCACCGCGACCGGGGCGCCGGATACGCAGTATTTT
V gene: TRBV28; clone size: -; J gene: TRBJ1-2; D gene: TRBD1; CDR3 protein: CASSTAYTHRGYGYTF; CDR3 DNA: TGTGCCAGCAGTACTGCCTACACCCACAGGGGGTATGGCTACACCTTC
V gene: TRBV7-8; clone size: few; J gene: TRBJ1-2; D gene: -; CDR3 protein: CASSAHRSETNYGYTF; CDR3 DNA: TGTGCCAGCAGCGCCCACAGGTCAGAGACGAACTATGGCTACACCTTC
V gene: TRBV6-5; clone size: -; J gene: TRBJ1-2; D gene: -; CDR3 protein: CASSSQDLYGYTF; CDR3 DNA: TGTGCCAGCAGTTCCCAAGACCTCTATGGCTACACCTTC
V gene: TRBV29-1; clone size: few; J gene: TRBJ2-5; D gene: -; CDR3 protein: CSLTGRYQETQYF; CDR3 DNA: TGCAGCCTCACAGGAAGGTACCAAGAGACCCAGTACTTC
V gene: TRBV28; clone size: few; J gene: TRBJ2-7; D gene: -; CDR3 protein: CASSSPGAGSYEQYF; CDR3 DNA: TGTGCCAGCAGTTCTCCAGGCGCGGGCTCCTACGAGCAGTACTTC
V gene: TRBV24-1; clone size: once; J gene: TRBJ2-1; D gene: TRBD1; CDR3 protein: CATSDLRGQGHNERFF; CDR3 DNA: TGTGCCACCAGTGATTTGCGTGGACAGGGCCACAATGAGCGGTTCTTC
V gene: TRBV3-1; clone size: -; J gene: TRBJ2-5; D gene: -; CDR3 protein: CASSQDLGFGETQYF; CDR3 DNA: TGTGCCAGCAGCCAAGATCTTGGGTTTGGGGAGACCCAGTACTTC
V gene: TRBV7-9; clone size: once; J gene: TRBJ2-1; D gene: -; CDR3 protein: CASSLEPSYNEQFF; CDR3 DNA: TGTGCCAGCAGCTTAGAACCCTCCTACAATGAGCAGTTCTTC
V gene: TRBV12-3/TRBV12-4; clone size: -; J gene: TRBJ2-7; D gene: TRBD2; CDR3 protein: CASSWLAGYEQYF; CDR3 DNA: TGTGCCAGCAGCTGGCTAGCGGGCTACGAGCAGTACTTC
V gene: TRBV7-9; clone size: -; J gene: TRBJ1-6; D gene: -; CDR3 protein: CASSLDSSPLHF; CDR3 DNA: TGTGCCAGCAGCTTGGACTCTTCACCCCTCCACTTT
V gene: TRBV4-3; clone size: few; J gene: TRBJ1-5; D gene: TRBD1; CDR3 protein: CASSQVTGPNQPQHF; CDR3 DNA: TGCGCCAGCAGCCAAGTGACAGGGCCTAATCAGCCCCAGCATTTT
V gene: TRBV5-1; clone size: -; J gene: TRBJ2-1; D gene: TRBD2; CDR3 protein: CASSPGGGVMNTEAFF; CDR3 DNA: TGCGCCAGCAGCCCCGGGGGGGGCGTAATGAACACTGAAGCTTTCTTC
V gene: TRBV20-1; clone size: -; J gene: TRBJ1-2; D gene: TRBD1; CDR3 protein: CSAHTGTGVGYGYTF; CDR3 DNA: TGCAGTGCTCACACCGGGACAGGGGTTGGCTATGGCTACACCTTC
V gene: TRBV4-1; clone size: -; J gene: TRBJ2-7; D gene: -; CDR3 protein: CASSQGRGSQEDEQYF; CDR3 DNA: TGCGCCAGCAGCCAAGGAAGGGGTAGCCAGGAGGACGAGCAGTACTTC
V gene: TRBV7-9; clone size: few; J gene: TRBJ2-3; D gene: -; CDR3 protein: CASSSTETSTDTQYF; CDR3 DNA: TGTGCCAGCAGCTCTACTGAGACTAGCACAGATACGCAGTATTTT
V gene: TRBV4-1; clone size: many; J gene: TRBJ2-7; D gene: -; CDR3 protein: CASSQGLAYEQYF; CDR3 DNA: TGCGCCAGCAGCCAAGGTCTAGCCTACGAGCAGTACTTC
V gene: TRBV12-3/TRBV12-4; clone size: -; J gene: TRBJ2-7; D gene: TRBD1; CDR3 protein: CASSLIGQESYEQYF; CDR3 DNA: TGTGCCAGCAGTTTAATCGGACAGGAGTCCTACGAGCAGTACTTC
V gene: TRBV7-3; clone size: -; J gene: TRBJ1-2; D gene: TRBD1; CDR3 protein: CASRTGGGYGYTF; CDR3 DNA: TGTGCCAGCAGGACAGGGGGAGGCTATGGCTACACCTTC
V gene: TRBV5-5; clone size: -; J gene: TRBJ2-3; D gene: TRBD2; CDR3 protein: CASSLEELPSGSTDTQYF; CDR3 DNA: TGTGCCAGCAGCTTGGAGGAGCTGCCTAGCGGGAGCACAGATACGCAGTATTTT
V gene: TRBV7-3; clone size: few; J gene: TRBJ2-1; D gene: TRBD2; CDR3 protein: CASSQAGTSVYNEQFF; CDR3 DNA: TGTGCCAGCAGCCAAGCCGGGACTAGCGTTTACAATGAGCAGTTCTTC
V gene: TRBV20-1; clone size: -; J gene: TRBJ2-2; D gene: -; CDR3 protein: CSARPGDSMGGELFF; CDR3 DNA: TGCAGTGCTAGACCGGGGGACTCAATGGGGGGGGAGCTGTTTTTT
V gene: TRBV12-3/TRBV12-4; clone size: -; J gene: TRBJ2-7; D gene: TRBD2; CDR3 protein: CASVLAGANEQYF; CDR3 DNA: TGTGCCAGTGTACTAGCGGGAGCAAACGAGCAGTACTTC
V gene: TRBV20-1; clone size: -; J gene: TRBJ2-7; D gene: -; CDR3 protein: CSASVGGPYEQYF; CDR3 DNA: TGCAGTGCTTCCGTGGGAGGCCCCTACGAGCAGTACTTC
V gene: TRBV29-1; clone size: -; J gene: TRBJ2-5; D gene: -; CDR3 protein: CSVGGGKETQYF; CDR3 DNA: TGCAGCGTTGGTGGGGGAAAAGAGACCCAGTACTTC